Reported below is one T cell receptor (beta chain). Its antigen is as yet unknown. TCRdb's table, derived via immunoSEQ multiplex PCR, lists solely in-frame clones and lacks some. The profile shows over 110,000 clones, roughly 89% of them singletons. The record originates from a study of T cell responses to AZD1222 COVID-19 vaccine. Per germline, CDR1 SNHLY and CDR2 FYNNEI. This CDR3 contains 13 residues. V shed 3 bases and J 7 bases; nucleotides not matched to a gene: 3. Overall study results and limits: Only five or six AZD1222 recipients tested seropositive at baseline. CD4 TCRs associated with vaccination spanned spike, dominating at 160-218 and 743-854.

This sequence joins TRBV2 and TRBJ2-1; 7 nucleotides agree with TRBD2. The sequence came from an adult in good health. The specimen comprised peripheral blood, sampled on day 0 of AZD1222 vaccination. CDR3 residues: CASSDWEGNEQFF. CDR3 coding DNA: TGTGCCAGCAGTGACTGGGAGGGAAATGAGCAGTTCTTC.